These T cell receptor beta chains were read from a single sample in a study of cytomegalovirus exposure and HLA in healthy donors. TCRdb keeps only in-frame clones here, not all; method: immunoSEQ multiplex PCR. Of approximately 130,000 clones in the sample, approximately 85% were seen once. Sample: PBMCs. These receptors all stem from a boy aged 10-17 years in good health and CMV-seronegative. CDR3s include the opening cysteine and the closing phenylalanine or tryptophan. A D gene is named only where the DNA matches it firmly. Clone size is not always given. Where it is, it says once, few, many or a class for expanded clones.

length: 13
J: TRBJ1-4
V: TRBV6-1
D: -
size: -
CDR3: CASSEAMREKLFF
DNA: TGTGCCAGCAGTGAAGCTATGAGGGAAAAACTGTTTTTT

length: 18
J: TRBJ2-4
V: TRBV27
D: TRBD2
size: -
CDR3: CASSTTSGGAYPKNIQYF
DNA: TGTGCCAGCAGTACGACTAGCGGGGGGGCCTATCCCAAAAACATTCAGTACTTC

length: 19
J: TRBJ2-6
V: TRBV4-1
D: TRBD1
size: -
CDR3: CASSQERTGLPSGANVLTF
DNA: TGCGCCAGCAGCCAAGAACGGACAGGGTTGCCTTCTGGGGCCAACGTCCTGACTTTC

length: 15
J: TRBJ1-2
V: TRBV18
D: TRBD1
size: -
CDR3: CASSQNTGGNYGYTF
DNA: TGTGCCAGCTCACAGAATACAGGGGGCAACTATGGCTACACCTTC

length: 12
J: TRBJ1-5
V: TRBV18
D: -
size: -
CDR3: CASSKTGEPQHF
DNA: TGTGCCAGCTCAAAAACCGGGGAGCCCCAGCATTTT

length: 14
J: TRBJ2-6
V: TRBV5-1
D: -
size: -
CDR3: CASSSSGGANVLTF
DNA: TGCGCCAGCAGCTCGTCAGGGGGGGCCAACGTCCTGACTTTC

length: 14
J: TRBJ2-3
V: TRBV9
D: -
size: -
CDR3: CASSVGVDTPTQYF
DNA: TGTGCCAGCAGCGTAGGGGTGGACACCCCTACGCAGTATTTT

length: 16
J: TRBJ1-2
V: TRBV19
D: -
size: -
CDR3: CASSIGGAELNYGYTF
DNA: TGTGCCAGTAGTATCGGGGGTGCCGAACTCAACTATGGCTACACCTTC

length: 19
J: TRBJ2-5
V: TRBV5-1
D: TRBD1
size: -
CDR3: CASSGGTGGRVAGTETQYF
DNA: TGCGCCAGCAGCGGAGGGACAGGGGGTCGGGTAGCGGGAACCGAGACCCAGTACTTC

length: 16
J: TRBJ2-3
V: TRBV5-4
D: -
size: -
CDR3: CASSLEHAKFADTQYF
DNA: TGTGCCAGCAGCTTGGAGCATGCGAAATTCGCAGATACGCAGTATTTT

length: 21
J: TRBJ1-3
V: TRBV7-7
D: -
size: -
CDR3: CASSLPREVVFICSSGNTIYF
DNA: TGTGCTAGCAGCTTACCCCGGGAGGTCGTGTTTATCTGTTCCTCCGGAAACACCATATATTTT

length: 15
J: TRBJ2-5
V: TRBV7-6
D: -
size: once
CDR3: CASSPRAAIGETQYF
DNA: TGTGCCAGCAGCCCCCGCGCCGCGATCGGAGAGACCCAGTACTTC

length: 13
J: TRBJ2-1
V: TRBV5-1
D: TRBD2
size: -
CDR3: CASSALAGGEQFF
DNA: TGCGCCAGCAGTGCACTAGCGGGGGGAGAGCAGTTCTTC

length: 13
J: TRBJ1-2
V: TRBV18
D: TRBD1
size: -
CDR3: CASSPDREYGYTF
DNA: TGTGCCAGCTCACCCGACAGGGAGTACGGCTACACCTTC

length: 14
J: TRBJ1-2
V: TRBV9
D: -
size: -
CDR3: CASSVGGSGYGYTF
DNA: TGTGCCAGCAGCGTAGGGGGCTCGGGCTATGGCTACACCTTC

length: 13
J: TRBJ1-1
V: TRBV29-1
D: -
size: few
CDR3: CSVDGRLRGEAFF
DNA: TGCAGCGTTGACGGCAGGTTAAGGGGAGAAGCTTTCTTT

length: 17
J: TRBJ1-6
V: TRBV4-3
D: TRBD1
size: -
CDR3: CASSQWASGQGNSPLHF
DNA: TGCGCCAGCAGCCAGTGGGCATCCGGACAGGGAAATTCACCCCTCCACTTC

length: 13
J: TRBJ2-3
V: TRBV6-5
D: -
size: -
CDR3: CASSPSTGYTQYF
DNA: TGTGCCAGCAGTCCCAGTACAGGGTATACGCAGTATTTT

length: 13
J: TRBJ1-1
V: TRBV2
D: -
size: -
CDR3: CASNGKENTEAFF
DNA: TGTGCCAGCAACGGGAAGGAGAACACTGAAGCTTTCTTT

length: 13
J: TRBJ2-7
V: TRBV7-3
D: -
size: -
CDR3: CASSPKDSYEQYF
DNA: TGTGCCAGCAGTCCAAAGGACAGTTACGAGCAGTACTTC

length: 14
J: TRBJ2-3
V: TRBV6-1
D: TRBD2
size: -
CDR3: CASYGTSGPDTQYF
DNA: TGTGCCAGCTACGGAACTAGCGGCCCAGATACGCAGTATTTT

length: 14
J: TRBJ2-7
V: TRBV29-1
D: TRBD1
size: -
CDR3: CSGIGDRGLYEQYF
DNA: TGCAGCGGGATCGGGGACAGGGGGCTTTATGAGCAGTACTTC

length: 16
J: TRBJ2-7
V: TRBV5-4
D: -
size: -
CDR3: CASSLGGPRLGNEQYF
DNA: TGTGCCAGCAGCTTGGGGGGGCCCCGATTGGGGAACGAGCAGTACTTC

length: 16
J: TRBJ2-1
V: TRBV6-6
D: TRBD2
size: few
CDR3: CASKFRLAGGGDEQFF
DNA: TGTGCCAGCAAATTTCGACTAGCGGGAGGGGGGGATGAGCAGTTCTTC

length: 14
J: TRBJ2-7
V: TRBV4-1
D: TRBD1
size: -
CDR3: CASSRDRGRYEQYF
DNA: TGCGCCAGCAGTCGGGACAGGGGGCGGTACGAGCAGTACTTC

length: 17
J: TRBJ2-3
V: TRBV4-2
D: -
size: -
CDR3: CASSHPVGGLPTDTQYF
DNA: TGTGCCAGCAGCCATCCCGTGGGGGGGCTTCCCACAGATACGCAGTATTTT

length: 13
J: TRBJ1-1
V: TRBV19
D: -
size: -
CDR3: CASSMGRDTEAFF
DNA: TGTGCCAGTAGTATGGGCAGGGACACTGAAGCTTTCTTT

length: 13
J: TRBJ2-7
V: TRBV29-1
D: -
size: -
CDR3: CSADRGSSSEQYF
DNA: TGCAGCGCAGATCGGGGGTCAAGCTCCGAGCAGTACTTC

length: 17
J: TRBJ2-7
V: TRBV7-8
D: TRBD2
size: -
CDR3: CASSLELIGTSGYEQYF
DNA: TGTGCCAGCAGCTTAGAGTTAATTGGTACTAGCGGCTACGAGCAGTACTTC